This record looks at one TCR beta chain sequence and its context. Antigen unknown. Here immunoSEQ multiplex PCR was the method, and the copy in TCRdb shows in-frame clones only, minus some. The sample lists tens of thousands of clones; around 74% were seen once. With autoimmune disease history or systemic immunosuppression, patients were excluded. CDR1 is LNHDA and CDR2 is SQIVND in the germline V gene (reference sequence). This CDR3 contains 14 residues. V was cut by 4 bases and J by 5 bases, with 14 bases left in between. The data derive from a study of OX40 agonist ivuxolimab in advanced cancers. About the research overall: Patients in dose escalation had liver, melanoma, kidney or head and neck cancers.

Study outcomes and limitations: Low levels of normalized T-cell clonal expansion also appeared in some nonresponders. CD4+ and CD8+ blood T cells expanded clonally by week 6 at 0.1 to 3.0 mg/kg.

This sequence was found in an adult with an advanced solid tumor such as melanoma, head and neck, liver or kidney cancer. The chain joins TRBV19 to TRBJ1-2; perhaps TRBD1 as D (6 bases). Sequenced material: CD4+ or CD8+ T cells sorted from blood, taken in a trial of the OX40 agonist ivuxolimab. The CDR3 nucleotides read TGTGCCAGTAGTAATGGACAGTTTGGGTATGGCTACACCTTC. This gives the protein CASSNGQFGYGYTF.